Listed below are T cell receptor beta chains from one sample, sequenced in a study of T cell responses to AZD1222 COVID-19 vaccine. Assay: immunoSEQ multiplex PCR; the TCRdb copy retains only in-frame clones and omits some. The data show 120,000 or so clones, 87% seen once. The sample in question was peripheral blood, obtained on day 0 of AZD1222 vaccination. Receptors were obtained from an adult in good health. Each CDR3 is given with its conserved first and last residue. The D gene is left open where the match is weak. Not every row has a clone size; where given, it reads once, few, many or a size class.

clone size	D gene	V gene	J gene	CDR3 DNA	CDR3 protein
NA	NA	TRBV9	TRBJ1-2	TGTGCCAGCACCCCCGGGACACTCGGATTTCACACCTTC	CASTPGTLGFHTF
NA	TRBD1	TRBV5-6	TRBJ2-7	TGTGCCAGCAGCTTGGCAGGGGGAACCGCCTACGAGCAGTACTTC	CASSLAGGTAYEQYF
NA	TRBD1	TRBV10-3	TRBJ1-1	TGTGCCATCAGTGGGGCCGTACAGGGGGAGAACACTGAAGCTTTCTTT	CAISGAVQGENTEAFF
NA	NA	TRBV19	TRBJ1-6	TGTGCCAGTAGTTCGACAGGCGCCTATAATTCACCCCTCCACTTT	CASSSTGAYNSPLHF
NA	NA	TRBV6-5	TRBJ1-1	TGTGCCAGCAGTTACTCTCGGGGCATTAAAACTGAAGCTTTCTTT	CASSYSRGIKTEAFF
NA	NA	TRBV9	TRBJ1-2	TGTGCCAGCAGCTTGCCGGTTGGGAACTATGGCTACACCTTC	CASSLPVGNYGYTF
NA	NA	TRBV11-1	TRBJ1-1	TGTGCCAGCAGCTTACGGGACGGCGGAGGGAAAGCTTTCTTT	CASSLRDGGGKAFF
NA	TRBD1	TRBV18	TRBJ2-7	TGTGCCAGCTCACCACCAGACAGGGAGAGCTCCTACGAGCAGTACTTC	CASSPPDRESSYEQYF
NA	NA	TRBV5-1	TRBJ1-6	TGCGCCAGCAGCGAAACCCTTAACGATTCACCCCTCCACTTT	CASSETLNDSPLHF
NA	NA	TRBV10-3	TRBJ1-5	TGTGCCACCACCGAGACACAGAGCAATCAGCCCCAGCATTTT	CATTETQSNQPQHF
NA	NA	TRBV7-6	TRBJ1-4	TGTGCCAGCAGCTTAGCGGCCGCTGAAAAACTGTTTTTT	CASSLAAAEKLFF
NA	NA	TRBV5-1	TRBJ2-3	TGCGCCAGCAGCTTGGGCGGGGGCCCTAGCACAGATACGCAGTATTTT	CASSLGGGPSTDTQYF
NA	NA	TRBV28	TRBJ1-2	TGTGCCAGCAGTATTGGAAGGACTCTATGGGGCTACACCTTC	CASSIGRTLWGYTF
NA	NA	TRBV19	TRBJ1-1	TGTGCCAGTAGTATTGGCCTCGCGAACACTGAAGCTTTCTTT	CASSIGLANTEAFF
NA	NA	TRBV6-6	TRBJ1-2	TGTGCCAGCACCGGGACGGCCCCCCCAGTTGGCTACACCTTC	CASTGTAPPVGYTF
NA	TRBD1	TRBV3-1/TRBV3-2	TRBJ1-6	TGTGCCAGCAGCGACAAACCGGGACAGGTTGATTCACCCCTCCACTTT	CASSDKPGQVDSPLHF
NA	NA	TRBV18	TRBJ2-7	TGTGCCAGCTCCCGCGTGGCAGGCTACGAGCAGTACTTC	CASSRVAGYEQYF
NA	NA	TRBV18	TRBJ2-5	TGTGCCAGCTCACCACCGGCGGGGACCGGAGAGACCCAGTACTTC	CASSPPAGTGETQYF
NA	TRBD2	TRBV7-6	TRBJ2-1	TGTGCCAGCAGTTCCCCACGACTAGCGGGGTCTAGCTCCTACAATGAGCAGTTCTTC	CASSSPRLAGSSSYNEQFF
NA	TRBD1	TRBV18	TRBJ2-7	TGTGCCAGCTCACCACCGACCGGACAGGCCTACGAGCAGTACTTC	CASSPPTGQAYEQYF
NA	NA	TRBV9	TRBJ2-3	TGTGCCAGCAGCGTAGAGATTAGCGGACGCACAGATACGCAGTATTTT	CASSVEISGRTDTQYF
once	TRBD1	TRBV27	TRBJ2-6	TGTGCCAGCAGTCCCGGGACAGGGGGGATCTCTGGGGCCAACGTCCTGACTTTC	CASSPGTGGISGANVLTF
NA	TRBD1	TRBV7-8	TRBJ1-2	TGTGCCAGCAGCCGCGGGACAGGGACGAATGGCTACACCTTC	CASSRGTGTNGYTF
NA	TRBD1	TRBV28	TRBJ1-4	TGTGCCAGCAGTTTATATCGCAGGGGGCTCATTAATGAAAAACTGTTTTTT	CASSLYRRGLINEKLFF
NA	NA	TRBV6-1	TRBJ2-2	TGTGCCAGCAGTGAAAGGCCCCAGGTGTGGGAGCTGTTTTTT	CASSERPQVWELFF
few	NA	TRBV19	TRBJ1-5	TGTGCCAGTAGTATAGTGGGGGCAAGGCAGCCCCAGCATTTT	CASSIVGARQPQHF
NA	NA	TRBV28	TRBJ1-5	TGTGCCAGCTTCCAAACGGGTCAGCCCCAGCATTTT	CASFQTGQPQHF
once	TRBD2	TRBV7-7	TRBJ2-7	TGTGCTAGCAGCTCCTTAGCGGGGCCTCCCTACGAGCAGTACTTC	CASSSLAGPPYEQYF
NA	TRBD1	TRBV19	TRBJ1-6	TGTGCCAGTAGTATCGGACAGGGGGAAGGGCCCCTCCACTTT	CASSIGQGEGPLHF
NA	NA	TRBV12-3/TRBV12-4	TRBJ2-1	TGTGCCAGCAGTTCCCGGGGCTATGAGCAGTTCTTC	CASSSRGYEQFF
NA	NA	TRBV20-1	TRBJ1-4	TGCAGTGCATGGAAGGAAAAACTGTTTTTT	CSAWKEKLFF
NA	TRBD1	TRBV7-2	TRBJ1-1	TGTGCCAGCAGCCTACCGGGACAGAGTAACACTGAAGCTTTCTTT	CASSLPGQSNTEAFF
NA	TRBD2	TRBV19	TRBJ2-4	TGTGCCAGTAGACAACCCGGGACTAGCGGGGGAGTCATGGCCAAAAACATTCAGTACTTC	CASRQPGTSGGVMAKNIQYF
once	TRBD2	TRBV4-2	TRBJ2-7	TGTGCCAGCAGCCAAGATCAGGCTAGCGGGGCCTACGAGCAGTACTTC	CASSQDQASGAYEQYF
NA	TRBD1	TRBV28	TRBJ1-4	TGTGCCAGCAGCCAAGACAGGGAAGAGCCTGAAAAACTGTTTTTT	CASSQDREEPEKLFF
NA	TRBD1	TRBV12-3/TRBV12-4	TRBJ1-2	TGTGCCAGCAGCCCAACGACAGGGTACGGCTACACCTTC	CASSPTTGYGYTF
NA	NA	TRBV11-2	TRBJ1-4	TGTGCCAGCAGCTTAAGCCAGTCCGCAACTAATGAAAAACTGTTTTTT	CASSLSQSATNEKLFF
NA	NA	TRBV19	TRBJ1-2	TGTGCCAGTAGTCCCCGGGGGGCAGGGTCGATAGCCTATGGCTACACCTTC	CASSPRGAGSIAYGYTF
NA	TRBD1	TRBV5-1	TRBJ1-1	TGCGCCAGCAGCTTCAGGGCTTCGGGACAGGGAGGCTCTGAAGCTTTCTTT	CASSFRASGQGGSEAFF
few	TRBD1	TRBV28	TRBJ1-5	TGTGCCAGCCAAGGGACAGGCAATCAGCCCCAGCATTTT	CASQGTGNQPQHF
NA	TRBD1	TRBV28	TRBJ1-2	TGTGCCAGCAGTTTAAATCCAGGGGGCTGCACCTTC	CASSLNPGGCTF
NA	TRBD1	TRBV7-2	TRBJ2-1	TGTGCCAGCAGCCGGACAGGGAGCTCCTACAATGAGCAGTTCTTC	CASSRTGSSYNEQFF